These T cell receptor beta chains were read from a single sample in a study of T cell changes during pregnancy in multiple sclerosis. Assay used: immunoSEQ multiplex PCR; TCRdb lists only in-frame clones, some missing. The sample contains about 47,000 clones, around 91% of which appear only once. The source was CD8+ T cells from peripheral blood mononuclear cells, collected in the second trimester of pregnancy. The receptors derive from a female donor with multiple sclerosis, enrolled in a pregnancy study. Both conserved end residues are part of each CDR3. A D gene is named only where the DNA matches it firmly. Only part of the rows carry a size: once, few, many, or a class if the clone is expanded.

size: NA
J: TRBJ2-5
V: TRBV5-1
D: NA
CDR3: CASSFSPGSGETQYF
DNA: TGCGCCAGCAGCTTCTCTCCGGGGAGTGGTGAGACCCAGTACTTC

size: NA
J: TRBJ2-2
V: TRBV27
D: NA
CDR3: CASSLWVGADTGELFF
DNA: TGTGCCAGCAGTTTATGGGTGGGGGCAGACACCGGGGAGCTGTTTTTT

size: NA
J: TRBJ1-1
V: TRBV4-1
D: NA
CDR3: CASSQGRVSMNTEAFF
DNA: TGCGCCAGCAGCCAAGGGAGGGTTTCCATGAACACTGAAGCTTTCTTT

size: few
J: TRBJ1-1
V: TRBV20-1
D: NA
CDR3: CSAWEGTEAFF
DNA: TGCAGTGCTTGGGAGGGGACTGAAGCTTTCTTT

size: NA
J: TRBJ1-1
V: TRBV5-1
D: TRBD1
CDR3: CASSLGGGQGPGTEAFF
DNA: TGCGCCAGCAGCTTGGGGGGGGGACAGGGGCCAGGCACTGAAGCTTTCTTT

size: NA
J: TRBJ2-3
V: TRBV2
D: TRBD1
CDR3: CASSEEDRGTDTQYF
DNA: TGTGCCAGCAGTGAAGAGGACAGGGGTACAGATACGCAGTATTTT

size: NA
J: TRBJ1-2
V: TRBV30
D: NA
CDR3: CAWSVGQGGYGYTF
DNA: TGTGCCTGGAGTGTAGGGCAGGGCGGCTATGGCTACACCTTC

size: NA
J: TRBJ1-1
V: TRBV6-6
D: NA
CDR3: CASSYPDKKAFF
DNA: TGTGCCAGCAGTTACCCGGACAAAAAAGCTTTCTTT

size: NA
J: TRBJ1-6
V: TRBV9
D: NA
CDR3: CASSAYGTPGTPLHF
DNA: TGTGCCAGCAGCGCCTACGGGACACCGGGTACACCCCTCCACTTT

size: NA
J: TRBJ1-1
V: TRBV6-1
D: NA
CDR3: CASTLGHEPREAFF
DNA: TGTGCCAGCACCTTGGGACACGAACCCCGTGAAGCTTTCTTT

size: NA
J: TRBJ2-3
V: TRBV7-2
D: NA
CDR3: CASSLQGPSTDTQYF
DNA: TGTGCCAGCAGCTTACAGGGCCCTAGCACAGATACGCAGTATTTT

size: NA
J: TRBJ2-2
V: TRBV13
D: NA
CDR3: CASRSEAVTGELFF
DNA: TGTGCCAGCAGATCTGAGGCCGTTACCGGGGAGCTGTTTTTT

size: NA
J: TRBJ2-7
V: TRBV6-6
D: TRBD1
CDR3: CASSGGTGGYEQYF
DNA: TGTGCCAGCAGTGGCGGGACAGGGGGCTACGAGCAGTACTTC

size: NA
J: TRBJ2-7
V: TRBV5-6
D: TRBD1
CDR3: CASSYGTAYEQYF
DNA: TGTGCCAGCAGCTATGGGACAGCCTACGAGCAGTACTTC

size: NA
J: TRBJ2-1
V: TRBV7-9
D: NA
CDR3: CASSLAGSSYNEQFF
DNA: TGTGCCAGCAGCTTAGCGGGGAGCTCCTACAATGAGCAGTTCTTC

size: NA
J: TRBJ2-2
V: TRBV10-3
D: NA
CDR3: CAISESMGAGELFF
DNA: TGTGCCATCAGTGAGTCCATGGGCGCCGGGGAGCTGTTTTTT

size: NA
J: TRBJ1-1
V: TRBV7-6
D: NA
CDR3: CASRPPSDWAFF
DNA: TGTGCCAGCAGGCCCCCCTCAGATTGGGCTTTCTTT

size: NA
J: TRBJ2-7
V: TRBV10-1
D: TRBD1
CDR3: CASSEYPLGGHRDRTVYEQYF
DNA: TGCGCCAGCAGTGAATATCCCCTGGGTGGCCACCGGGACAGAACGGTCTACGAGCAGTACTTC

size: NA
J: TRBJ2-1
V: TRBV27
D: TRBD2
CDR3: CASSLRTSGLNEQFF
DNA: TGTGCCAGCAGTTTACGGACTAGCGGACTCAATGAGCAGTTCTTC

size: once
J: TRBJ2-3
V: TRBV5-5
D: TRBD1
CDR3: CASSSPQGDYTDTQYF
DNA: TGTGCCAGCAGCTCACCCCAGGGGGATTACACAGATACGCAGTATTTT

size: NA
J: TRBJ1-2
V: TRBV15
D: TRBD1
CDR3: CATSSRQGGHYGYTF
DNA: TGTGCCACCAGCAGTAGACAGGGGGGACACTATGGCTACACCTTC

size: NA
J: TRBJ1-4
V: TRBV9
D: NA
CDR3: CASSVGGGMTNEKLFF
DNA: TGTGCCAGCAGCGTAGGTGGAGGGATGACTAATGAAAAACTGTTTTTT

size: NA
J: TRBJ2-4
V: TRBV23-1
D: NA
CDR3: CASSQFGRDSKNIQYF
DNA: TGCGCCAGCAGTCAATTTGGCAGGGACTCCAAAAACATTCAGTACTTC

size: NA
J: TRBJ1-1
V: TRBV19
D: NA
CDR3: CASSPRSTEAFF
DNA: TGTGCCAGTAGTCCTAGGAGCACTGAAGCTTTCTTT

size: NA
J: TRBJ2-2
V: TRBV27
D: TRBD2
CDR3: CASSFLADTGELFF
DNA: TGTGCCAGCAGTTTTCTAGCGGACACCGGGGAGCTGTTTTTT

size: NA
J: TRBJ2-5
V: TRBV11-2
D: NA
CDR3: CASSPSLDMTQYF
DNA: TGTGCCAGCAGCCCCTCCCTGGACATGACCCAGTACTTC

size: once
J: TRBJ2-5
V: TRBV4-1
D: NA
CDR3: CASSQDGAEETQYF
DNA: TGCGCCAGCAGCCAAGATGGAGCGGAAGAGACCCAGTACTTC

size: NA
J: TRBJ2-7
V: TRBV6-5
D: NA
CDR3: CASSYSYSYEQYF
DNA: TGTGCCAGCAGTTACTCTTACTCCTACGAGCAGTACTTC

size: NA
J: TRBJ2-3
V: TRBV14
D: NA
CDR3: CASSLWVAGGQDTQYF
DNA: TGTGCCAGCAGCCTCTGGGTTGCAGGGGGGCAAGATACGCAGTATTTT